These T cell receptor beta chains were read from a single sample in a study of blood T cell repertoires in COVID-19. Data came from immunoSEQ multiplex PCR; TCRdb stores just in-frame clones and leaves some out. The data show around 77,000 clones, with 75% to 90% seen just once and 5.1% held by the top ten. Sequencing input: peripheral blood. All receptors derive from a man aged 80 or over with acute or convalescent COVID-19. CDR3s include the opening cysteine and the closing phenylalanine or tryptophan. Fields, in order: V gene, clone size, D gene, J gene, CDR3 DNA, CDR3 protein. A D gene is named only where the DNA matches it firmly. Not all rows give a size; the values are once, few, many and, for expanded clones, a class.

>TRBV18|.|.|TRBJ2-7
TGTGCCAGCTCACCACTCCCCCTAACTAACGAGCAGTACTTC
CASSPLPLTNEQYF
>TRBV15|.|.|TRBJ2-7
TGTGCCACCAGCAGAGAGGGCAGCTACGAGCAGTACTTC
CATSREGSYEQYF
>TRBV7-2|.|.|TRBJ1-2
TGTGCCAGCAGCTTACTTCAGGCAGGGAACTATGGCTACACCTTC
CASSLLQAGNYGYTF
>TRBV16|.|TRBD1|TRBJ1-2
TGTGCCAGCAGTCGAACAGGGGGCTTTGGCTACACCTTC
CASSRTGGFGYTF
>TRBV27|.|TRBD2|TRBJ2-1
TGTGCCAGCAGTACACGACTAGCGGGCGCATACAATGAGCAGTTCTTC
CASSTRLAGAYNEQFF
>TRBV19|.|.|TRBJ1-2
TGTGCCAGTAGTATAGGGGAGTCAGTAAGTGGCTACACCTTC
CASSIGESVSGYTF
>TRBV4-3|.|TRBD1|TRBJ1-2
TGCGCCAGCAGCCAAGATCCCACAGGGGACGTCTATGGCTACACCTTC
CASSQDPTGDVYGYTF
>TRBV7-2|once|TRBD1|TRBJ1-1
TGTGCCAGCAGCCACTCGAGCGGACAGGGCACTGAAGCTTTCTTT
CASSHSSGQGTEAFF
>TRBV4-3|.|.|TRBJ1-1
TGCGCCAGCAGCCAAGTGGACAGGAACACTGAAGCTTTCTTT
CASSQVDRNTEAFF
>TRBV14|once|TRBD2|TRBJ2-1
TGTGCCAGCAGCCGAGCCGGGACTAGCGGGAGGAATGAGCAGTTCTTC
CASSRAGTSGRNEQFF
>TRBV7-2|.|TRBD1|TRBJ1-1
TGTGCCAGCAGCTATGACAGGGGGAGAGAAGCTTTCTTT
CASSYDRGREAFF
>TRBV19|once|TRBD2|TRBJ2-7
TGTGCCAGTAGCTACCCAGGACTAGCGGGGACCTACGAGCAGTACTTC
CASSYPGLAGTYEQYF
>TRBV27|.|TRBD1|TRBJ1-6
TGTGCCAGCAGTTTATCCCGGGGGACAGGCCCTTCACCCCTCCACTTT
CASSLSRGTGPSPLHF
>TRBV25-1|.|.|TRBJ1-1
TGTGCCAGCCTTGCCACCACTTTTGAAGCTTTCTTT
CASLATTFEAFF
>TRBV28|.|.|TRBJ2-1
TGTGCCAGCAGTCTTATGGGCGTCTATGAGCAGTTCTTC
CASSLMGVYEQFF
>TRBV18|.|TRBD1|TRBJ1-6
TGTGCCAGCTCACTTACAGGGGCGAGAATGGATTCACCCCTCCACTTT
CASSLTGARMDSPLHF
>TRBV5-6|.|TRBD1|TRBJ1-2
TGTGCCAGCACCCTGTACGGACAGGGGACTGGCTACACCTTC
CASTLYGQGTGYTF
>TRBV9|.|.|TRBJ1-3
TGTGCCAGCAGCTCGGACTTCAGCTCTGGAAACACCATATATTTT
CASSSDFSSGNTIYF
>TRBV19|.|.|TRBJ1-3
TGTGCCAGTAGTACACAACTGCAGATAAGAGGCTCTGGAAACACCATATATTTT
CASSTQLQIRGSGNTIYF
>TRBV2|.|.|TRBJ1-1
TGTGCCAGCACCTTGCTGGGCAGGTCGAACACTGAAGCTTTCTTT
CASTLLGRSNTEAFF
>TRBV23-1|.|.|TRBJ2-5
TGCGCCAGCTTTCAGGCGGGGATCGCACCCCAAGAGACCCAGTACTTC
CASFQAGIAPQETQYF
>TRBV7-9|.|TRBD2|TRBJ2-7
TGTGCCAGCAGCTGGACTAGCGGGAGATACGAGCAGTACTTC
CASSWTSGRYEQYF
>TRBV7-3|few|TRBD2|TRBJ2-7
TGTGCCAGCAGCCCCGGGGGGGGAACGCAGTACTTC
CASSPGGGTQYF
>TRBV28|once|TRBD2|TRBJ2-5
TGTGCCAGCAGTCTAACTAGCGGGAGGGCCCTAAGACAAGAGACCCAGTACTTC
CASSLTSGRALRQETQYF
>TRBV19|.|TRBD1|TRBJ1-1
TGTGCCAGTAGTCCCCGGACAGGGAGGACTGAAGCTTTCTTT
CASSPRTGRTEAFF
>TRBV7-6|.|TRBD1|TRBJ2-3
TGTGCCAGCAGCTTATTCGGGACAGAATTTACAGATACGCAGTATTTT
CASSLFGTEFTDTQYF
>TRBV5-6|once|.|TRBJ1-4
TGTGCCAGCAGCTTGGCCACGGGAAGGGCTGAAAAACTGTTTTTT
CASSLATGRAEKLFF
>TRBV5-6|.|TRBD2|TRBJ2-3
TGTGCCAGCAGCTCACCCCGACTAGCGGGAGTTACAGATACGCAGTATTTT
CASSSPRLAGVTDTQYF
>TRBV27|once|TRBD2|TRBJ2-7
TGTGCCAGCAGTTTATCGCGCGGACTAGCGGGGGCCTACGAGCAGTACTTC
CASSLSRGLAGAYEQYF
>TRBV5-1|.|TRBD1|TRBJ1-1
TGCGCCAGCAGTCCCGACAGGGGCATCGTGAACACTGAAGCTTTCTTT
CASSPDRGIVNTEAFF
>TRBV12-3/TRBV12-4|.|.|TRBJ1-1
TGTGCCAGCAGTCAAGGACAGCCTGAAGCTTTCTTT
CASSQGQPEAFF
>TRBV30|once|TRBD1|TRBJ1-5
TGTGCCTGGGGGGGACAGAGCTTAAGTCAGCCCCAGCATTTT
CAWGGQSLSQPQHF
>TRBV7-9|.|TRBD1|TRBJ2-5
TGTGCCAGCAGCTTCCAGGGGGCCAAAGAGACCCAGTACTTC
CASSFQGAKETQYF
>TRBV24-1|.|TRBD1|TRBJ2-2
TGTGCCACCAGTGATTCGCTCAGTGGGCACACAGGGGGCGACACCGGGGAGCTGTTTTTT
CATSDSLSGHTGGDTGELFF
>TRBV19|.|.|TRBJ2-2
TGTGCCAGTAGTAGGCGGGGTGTGAACACCGGGGAGCTGTTTTTT
CASSRRGVNTGELFF
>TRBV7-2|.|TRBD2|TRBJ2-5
TGTGCCAGCAGCCAATTCCTAGCGGAATCGACCCAGTACTTC
CASSQFLAESTQYF
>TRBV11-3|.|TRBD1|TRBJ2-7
TGTGCCAGCAGCTTCAGAGGGGGCGGAGGCTACGAGCAGTACTTC
CASSFRGGGGYEQYF
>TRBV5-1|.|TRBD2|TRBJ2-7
TGCGCCAGCAGCTTCGGGACTACGTCCTACGAGCAGTACTTC
CASSFGTTSYEQYF
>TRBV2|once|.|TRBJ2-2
TGTGCCAGCTCCAAGAGGGGGGGGCGGAACACCGGGGAGCTGTTTTTT
CASSKRGGRNTGELFF
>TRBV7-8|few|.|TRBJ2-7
TGTGCCAGCAGCACACCAGGAGGACTCTACGAGCAGTACTTC
CASSTPGGLYEQYF
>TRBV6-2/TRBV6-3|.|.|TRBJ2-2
TGTGCCAGCAGTTACTCAAATTTTGGTCTAGCGACGAACACCGGGGAGCTGTTTTTT
CASSYSNFGLATNTGELFF
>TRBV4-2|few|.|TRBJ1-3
TGTGCCAGCAGCCAAGAGTCGTTCTCTGGAAACACCATATATTTT
CASSQESFSGNTIYF
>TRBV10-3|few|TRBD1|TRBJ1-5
TGTGCCAGCGGACAGGGTAGCAATCAGCCCCAGCATTTT
CASGQGSNQPQHF
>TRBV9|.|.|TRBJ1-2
TGTGCCAGCAGCGTACTGGGGCAAGGCGGGCAGGGGGGCTACACCTTC
CASSVLGQGGQGGYTF
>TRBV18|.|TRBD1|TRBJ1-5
TGTGCCAGCTCACCGGGACAGGGGTGGAGGGAAGGTCAGCCCCAGCATTTT
CASSPGQGWREGQPQHF
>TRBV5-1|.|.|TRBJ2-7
TGCGCCAGCAGTTCCCGGGGGGCCACCTCCTACGAGCAGTACTTC
CASSSRGATSYEQYF
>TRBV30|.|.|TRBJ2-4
TGTGCCTGGAGTAGGAGGCAGAACATTCAGTACTTC
CAWSRRQNIQYF
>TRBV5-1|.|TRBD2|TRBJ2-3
TGCGCCAGCAGCTTGGAGGGCGGGGGAGCAGATACGCAGTATTTT
CASSLEGGGADTQYF
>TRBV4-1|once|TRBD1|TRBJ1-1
TGCGCCAGCAGCCAAGGGGGACAGGTTGAAACTGAAGCTTTCTTT
CASSQGGQVETEAFF
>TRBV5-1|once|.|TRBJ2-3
TGCGCCAGCAGCTTGCCCAGCGGGAGCACAGATACGCAGTATTTT
CASSLPSGSTDTQYF
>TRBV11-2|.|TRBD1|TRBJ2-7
TGTGCCAGCAGCTTAGATCTGAGTGACGGGACAGGGGTTAGTGAGCAGTACTTC
CASSLDLSDGTGVSEQYF
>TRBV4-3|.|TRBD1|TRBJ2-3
TGCGCCAGCAGCCGCTCGACCCAGGGGGCGCGGACCTTTAGTGCAGATACGCAGTATTTT
CASSRSTQGARTFSADTQYF
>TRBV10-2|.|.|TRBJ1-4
TGCGCCAGCAGTGAGTCTTCGTGGGACACTGCAACTAATGAAAAACTGTTTTTT
CASSESSWDTATNEKLFF
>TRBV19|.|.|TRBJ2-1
TGTGCCAGTAGTAGCCGGGGCGGGGTGACCTACAATGAGCAGTTCTTC
CASSSRGGVTYNEQFF
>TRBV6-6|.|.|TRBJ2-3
TGTGCCAGCAGTTCTATGTTCTCAGATACGCAGTATTTT
CASSSMFSDTQYF
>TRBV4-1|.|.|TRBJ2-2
TGCGCCAGCAGCCAGGGGGCACTCCTTAGGGCCGGGGAGCTGTTTTTT
CASSQGALLRAGELFF
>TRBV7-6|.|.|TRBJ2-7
TGTGCCAGCAGCTTGGGTACAGGCGTAACCTACGGGAGGCAGTACTTC
CASSLGTGVTYGRQYF
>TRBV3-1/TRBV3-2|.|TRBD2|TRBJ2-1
TGTGCCAGCAGCCCTTATCTACTAGCGGGGGGGCCTGTTGAGCAGTTCTTC
CASSPYLLAGGPVEQFF
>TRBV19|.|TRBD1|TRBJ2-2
TGTGCCAGTACCTCGGGACAGGAATCCACCGGGGAGCTGTTTTTT
CASTSGQESTGELFF
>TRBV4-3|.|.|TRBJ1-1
TGCGCCAGCAGCCGGGGGGTAAGGACTGAAGCTTTCTTT
CASSRGVRTEAFF